This T cell receptor beta chain was sequenced during a study of T cell responses to AZD1222 COVID-19 vaccine. Findings and caveats of the study: Spike-specific TCR repertoires showed rising breadth and depth after two AZD1222 doses. Nearly half of spike-specific TCRs reportedly target unmutated variant regions. Baseline antibody screening turned up just five to seven seropositive AZD1222 recipients. The CD4 TCRs associated with vaccination extended across spike and predominated at 160-218 and 743-854.

With respect to this clone: Its antigen remains unknown.

Clones were sequenced by immunoSEQ multiplex PCR, and TCRdb holds only the in-frame ones, with some missing. The sample includes about 75,000 clones, approximately 88% of them seen just once. CDR1 and CDR2 from the germline V gene are MNHNY and SVGAGI (reference sequence). The CDR3 length is 14 residues. The ends lost 4 bases at V and 4 bases at J; junction bases unmatched: 3. This clonotype was sampled from an adult who received the MenACWY meningococcal vaccine as a control. This chain joins TRBV6-6 and TRBJ2-7; 11 bases match TRBD1. This specimen consisted of peripheral blood, obtained 28 days after the second dose of the MenACWY control vaccine. As DNA, the CDR3 is TGTGCCAGCAGTTCGGGACAGGGGGTTTACGAGCAGTACTTC. This codes for CASSSGQGVYEQYF.